These 10 T cell receptor beta chains share one sample of origin, sequenced in a study of cytomegalovirus exposure and HLA in healthy donors (dated by TCRdb to about 2017). The library came from the immunoSEQ multiplex PCR assay. For the multiplex PCR, a mixture combining 60 forward primers for TCR Vbeta segments and 13 reverse primers for TCR Jbeta segments was used. TCRdb re-hosts the immuneACCESS table, in-frame sequences only. Its copies lack some clones; in the studies checked, an unresolved V gene accounts for under half of them, and the cause for the rest is not known. Counted in this sample were about 160,000 clones; about 65% of them appeared once. The top ten hold around 6.8% of the sample. The sequencing sample was made of PBMCs. The receptor set was obtained from a man aged 35-49 years in good health and CMV-seropositive.

The chain carries TRBV6-4 and TRBJ2-1, with 10 bases lining up with TRBD2. Germline CDR1 is MRHNA and CDR2 is SNTAGT. The trim removed 4 bases at V and 5 bases at J, leaving 5 bases unmatched. The CDR3 sequence is 15 residues long. CDR3 sequence: CASSALAGANNEQFF. CDR3 DNA sequence: TGTGCCAGCAGTGCCCTAGCGGGGGCAAACAATGAGCAGTTCTTC.

V and J are TRBV4-3 and TRBJ2-3; TRBD2 agrees at 8 bases. The V segment lost 5 bases and the J segment 4 bases; nucleotides outside the gene matches: 2. Germline CDR1 is LGHNA and CDR2 is YSLEER. CDR3 length equals 13 residues. As DNA, the CDR3 is TGCGCCAGCAGCACCGGGGGGGCAGATACGCAGTATTTT. Translation: CASSTGGADTQYF.

The J gene is TRBJ1-5, the V gene TRBV18; D is possibly TRBD1 (5 bases). The CDR3 is 17 amino acids. Per germline, CDR1 KGHSH and CDR2 LQKENI. Trimming removed 2 bases from V and 0 bases from J, with 14 bases in between. The CDR3 nucleotides are TGTGCCAGCTCACCAGGGGCAGAATCGTATAGCAATCAGCCCCAGCATTTT. Amino acid sequence: CASSPGAESYSNQPQHF.

The rearrangement joins TRBV30 to TRBJ1-2; no clear D gene. Germline V lookup: CDR1 GTSNPN, CDR2 SVGIG (reference sequence). V shed 7 bases and J shed 4 bases, with 19 bases lying between them. The CDR3 spans 14 residues. CDR3 nucleotide sequence: TGTGCCTCTGAGCGGCCGACCTTGAGCTATGGCTACACCTTC. Its translation: CASERPTLSYGYTF.

This clone was detected a few times. The CDR3 DNA is TGTGCCAGCAGCTTAGTAGGGAGAAGAGCTTATGGCTACACCTTC. This gives the protein CASSLVGRRAYGYTF. V and J are TRBV5-4 and TRBJ1-2; D not certain. The ends were cut back, 2 bases at V and 5 bases at J, with 16 bases in the middle. CDR3 length equals 15 residues. Germline CDR1 is SGHNT and CDR2 is YYREEE (reference sequence). Drawing the rest from reference TRBV5-4 and TRBJ1-2, the complete variable domain is ETGVTQSPTHLIKTRGQQVTLRCSSQSGHNTVSWYQQALGQGPQFIFQYYREEENGRGNFPPRFSGLQFPNYSSELNVNALELDDSALYLCASSLVGRRAYGYTFGSGTRLTVV.

The chain links TRBV21-1 to TRBJ1-2; the table calls TRBD1, which could not be checked here. TRBV21-1 is a pseudogene. The CDR3 length is 15 residues. Written as DNA, the CDR3 is TGTGCCAGCAGCAAAGCTTGGCAGGGGAACTATGGCTACACCTTC. It codes for CASSKAWQGNYGYTF.

The rearrangement uses TRBV30 and TRBJ1-6, with 9 bases aligning to TRBD1. Germline V gives CDR1 GTSNPN, CDR2 SVGIG (reference sequence). Losses at the gene ends were 4 bases for V and 7 bases for J; bases not matched to a gene: 8. The CDR3 covers 15 residues. This CDR3 is CAWTQVGTGNSPLHF. CDR3 DNA: TGTGCCTGGACCCAGGTCGGGACAGGGAATTCACCCCTCCACTTT.

This clone was found a few times. The chain links TRBV6-1 to TRBJ2-5; possible D gene TRBD2, 6 bases. The CDR3 runs 13 residues. Germline-derived CDR1 and CDR2 are MNHNS and SASEGT. Trimming pared 6 bases from V and 5 bases from J, leaving 13 bases between. The DNA of the CDR3 is TGTGCCAGCAGGTGGAGGGTCGGCGAGACCCAGTACTTC. Its protein product is CASRWRVGETQYF.

The V call is TRBV7-3, the J call TRBJ2-3; D uncertain. This CDR3 is 15 amino acids long. Trimming stripped 0 bases from V and 0 bases from J, with 7 bases between. From germline, CDR1 is SGHTA and CDR2 FQGTGA. The CDR3 region has the DNA TGTGCCAGCAGCTTAACTGGCGGTAGCACAGATACGCAGTATTTT. This gives the protein CASSLTGGSTDTQYF.

In this sample, this clone turned up once. The gene calls are TRBV19 and TRBJ1-2; a weak D match, TRBD1 (6 bases). There are 13 residues in the CDR3. Trimming stripped 9 bases from V and 5 bases from J, with 16 bases between. CDR1 and CDR2 (germline): LNHDA, SQIVND (reference sequence). CDR3 nucleotide sequence: TGTGCCAGCTCTCGGGGGGGCTTTTATGGCTACACCTTC. Its protein is CASSRGGFYGYTF.